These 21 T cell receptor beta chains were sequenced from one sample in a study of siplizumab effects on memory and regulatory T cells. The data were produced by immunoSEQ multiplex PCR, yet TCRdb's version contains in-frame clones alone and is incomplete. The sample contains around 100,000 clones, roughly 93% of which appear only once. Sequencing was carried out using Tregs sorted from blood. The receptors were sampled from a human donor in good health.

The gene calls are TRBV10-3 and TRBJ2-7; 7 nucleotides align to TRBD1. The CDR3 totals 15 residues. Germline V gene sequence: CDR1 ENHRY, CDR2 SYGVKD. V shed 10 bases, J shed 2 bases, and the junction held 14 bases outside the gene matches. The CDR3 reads CATGPLATGTYEQYF. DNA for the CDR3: TGTGCCACCGGCCCATTAGCGACAGGGACCTACGAGCAGTACTTC.

The CDR3 loop reads CASSLSGAAYEQYF. The CDR3 DNA reads as TGTGCCAGCAGCTTATCGGGGGCGGCCTACGAGCAGTACTTC. This chain uses TRBV11-2 with TRBJ2-7; TRBD1 or TRBD2 may be the D gene (6 bases each). The germline V gene encodes CDR1 SGHAT and CDR2 FQNNGV. The CDR3 loop spans 14 amino acids. V was clipped by 2 bases and J by 2 bases, with 10 bases between them. Using reference TRBV11-2 and TRBJ2-7 for the parts outside the CDR3, the full variable domain is EAGVAQSPRYKIIEKRQSVAFWCNPISGHATLYWYQQILGQGPKLLIQFQNNGVVDDSQLPKDRFSAERLKGVDSTLKIQPAKLEDSAVYLCASSLSGAAYEQYFGPGTRLTVT.

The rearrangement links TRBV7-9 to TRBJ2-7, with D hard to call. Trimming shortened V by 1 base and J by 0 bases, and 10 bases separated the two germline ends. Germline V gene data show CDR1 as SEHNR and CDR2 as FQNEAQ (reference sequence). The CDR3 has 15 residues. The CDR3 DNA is TGTGCCAGCAGCTTAGGGCACTCTGCCTCCTACGAGCAGTACTTC. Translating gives CASSLGHSASYEQYF.

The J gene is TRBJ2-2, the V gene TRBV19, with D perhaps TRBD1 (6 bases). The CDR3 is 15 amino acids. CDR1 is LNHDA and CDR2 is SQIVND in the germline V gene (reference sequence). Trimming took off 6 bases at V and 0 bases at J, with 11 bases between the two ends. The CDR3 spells CASRRQDSNTGELFF. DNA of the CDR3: TGTGCCAGTAGAAGACAGGACTCGAACACCGGGGAGCTGTTTTTT.

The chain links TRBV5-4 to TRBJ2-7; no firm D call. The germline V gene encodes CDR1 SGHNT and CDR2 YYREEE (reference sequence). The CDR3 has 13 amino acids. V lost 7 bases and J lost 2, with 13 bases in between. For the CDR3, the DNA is TGTGCCAGCGTGGGCAACAACCCCTACGAGCAGTACTTC. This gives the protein CASVGNNPYEQYF.

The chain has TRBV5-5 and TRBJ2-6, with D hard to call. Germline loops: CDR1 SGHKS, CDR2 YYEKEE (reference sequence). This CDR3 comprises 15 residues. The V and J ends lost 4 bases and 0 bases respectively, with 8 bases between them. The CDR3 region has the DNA TGTGCCAGCAGCGTCTTGATCTCTGGGGCCAACGTCCTGACTTTC. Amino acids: CASSVLISGANVLTF.

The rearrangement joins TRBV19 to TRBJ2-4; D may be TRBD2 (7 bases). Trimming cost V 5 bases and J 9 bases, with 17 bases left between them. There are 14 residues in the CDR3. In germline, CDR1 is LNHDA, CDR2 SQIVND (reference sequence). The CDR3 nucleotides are TGTGCCAGTAGTGTAACCAGGGGAGGGGGCATTCAGTACTTC. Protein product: CASSVTRGGGIQYF. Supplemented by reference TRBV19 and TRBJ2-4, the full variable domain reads DGGITQSPKYLFRKEGQNVTLSCEQNLNHDAMYWYRQDPGQGLRLIYYSQIVNDFQKGDIAEGYSVSREKKESFPLTVTSAQKNPTAFYLCASSVTRGGGIQYFGAGTRLSVL.

In nucleotides, the CDR3 is TGTGCCATCGGTTTGACAGGGGGTGTCGATGAGCAGTTCTTC. Translating gives CAIGLTGGVDEQFF. The J gene is TRBJ2-1, the V gene TRBV10-3, with TRBD1 identical over 9 bases. The CDR3 is made up of 14 amino acids. Per the germline V gene, CDR1 is ENHRY and CDR2 is SYGVKD. Trimming removed 8 bases from V and 8 bases from J; junction bases left unmatched: 10.

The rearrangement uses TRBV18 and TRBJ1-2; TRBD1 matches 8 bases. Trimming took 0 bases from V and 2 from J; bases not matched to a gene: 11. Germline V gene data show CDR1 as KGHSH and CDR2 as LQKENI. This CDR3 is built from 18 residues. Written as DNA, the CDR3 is TGTGCCAGCTCACCACCGGGCAGGACAGGGAGTTCCAACTATGGCTACACCTTC. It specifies CASSPPGRTGSSNYGYTF.

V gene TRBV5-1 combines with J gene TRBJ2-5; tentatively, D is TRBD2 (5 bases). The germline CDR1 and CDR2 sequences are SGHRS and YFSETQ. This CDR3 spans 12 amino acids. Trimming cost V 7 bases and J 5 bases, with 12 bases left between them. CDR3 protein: CASSPLGETQYF. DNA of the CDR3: TGCGCCAGCTCCCCACTAGGGGAGACCCAGTACTTC.

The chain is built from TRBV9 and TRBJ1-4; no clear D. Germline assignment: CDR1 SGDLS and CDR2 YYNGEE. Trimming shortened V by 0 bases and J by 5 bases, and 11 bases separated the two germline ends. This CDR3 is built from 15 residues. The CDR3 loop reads CASSVGLSKNEKLFF. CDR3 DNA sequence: TGTGCCAGCAGCGTAGGTTTGAGTAAAAATGAAAAACTGTTTTTT.

The CDR3 coding sequence is TGTGCCAGCAGGGGTATGGGGGACACTGAAGCTTTCTTT. It is translated as CASRGMGDTEAFF. V gene TRBV7-9 combines with J gene TRBJ1-1; possibly TRBD1 for D (5 bases). The V gene's germline CDR1 is SEHNR and CDR2 FQNEAQ (reference sequence). The V end was cut by 6 bases, the J end by 3 bases, with 11 bases between. The CDR3 length is 13 residues.

The CDR3 spells CASSLALRGEQYF. Written as DNA, the CDR3 is TGTGCCAGCAGCTTAGCCCTAAGGGGAGAGCAGTACTTC. The chain employs TRBV7-2 and TRBJ2-7; TRBD1 is a possible D gene (5 bases). The length of the CDR3 is 13 residues. Between the trimmed V and J ends, which lost 0 bases and 7 bases, there was a span of 10 bases. Germline V lookup: CDR1 SGHTA, CDR2 FQGNSA.

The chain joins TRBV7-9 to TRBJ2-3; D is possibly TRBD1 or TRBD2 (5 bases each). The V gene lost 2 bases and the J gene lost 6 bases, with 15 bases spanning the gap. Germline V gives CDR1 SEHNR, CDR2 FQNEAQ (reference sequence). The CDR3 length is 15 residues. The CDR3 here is CASSLLGTSGDTQYF. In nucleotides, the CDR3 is TGTGCCAGCAGCTTATTGGGGACCTCGGGCGATACGCAGTATTTT.

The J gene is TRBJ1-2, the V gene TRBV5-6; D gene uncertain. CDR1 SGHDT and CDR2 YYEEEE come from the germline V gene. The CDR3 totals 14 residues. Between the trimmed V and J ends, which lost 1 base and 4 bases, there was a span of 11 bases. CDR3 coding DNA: TGTGCCAGCAGCTTGCTTGGCAGGATCTATGGCTACACCTTC. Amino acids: CASSLLGRIYGYTF.

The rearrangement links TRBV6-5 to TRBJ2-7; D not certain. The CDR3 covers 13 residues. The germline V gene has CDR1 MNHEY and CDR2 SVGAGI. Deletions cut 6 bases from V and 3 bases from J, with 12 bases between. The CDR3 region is CASRNGWGYEQYF. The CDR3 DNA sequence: TGTGCCAGCAGGAACGGGTGGGGCTACGAGCAGTACTTC.

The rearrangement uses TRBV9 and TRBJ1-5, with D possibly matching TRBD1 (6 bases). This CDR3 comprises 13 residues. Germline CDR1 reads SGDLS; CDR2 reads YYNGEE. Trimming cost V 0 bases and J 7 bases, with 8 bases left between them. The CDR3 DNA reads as TGTGCCAGCAGCGTAGGGCAGGGGCAGCCCCAGCATTTT. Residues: CASSVGQGQPQHF.

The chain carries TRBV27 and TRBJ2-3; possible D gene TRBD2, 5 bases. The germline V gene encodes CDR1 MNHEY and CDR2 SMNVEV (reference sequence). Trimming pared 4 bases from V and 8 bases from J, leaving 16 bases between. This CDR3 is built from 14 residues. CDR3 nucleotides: TGTGCCAGCAGTTGGTGGGAGAACTTCAGTACGCAGTATTTT. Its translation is CASSWWENFSTQYF.

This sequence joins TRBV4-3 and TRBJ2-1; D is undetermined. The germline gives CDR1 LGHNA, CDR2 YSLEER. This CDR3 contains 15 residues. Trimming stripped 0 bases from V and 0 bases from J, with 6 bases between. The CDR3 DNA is TGCGCCAGCAGCCAAGAAGGGAACTCCTACAATGAGCAGTTCTTC. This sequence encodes CASSQEGNSYNEQFF.

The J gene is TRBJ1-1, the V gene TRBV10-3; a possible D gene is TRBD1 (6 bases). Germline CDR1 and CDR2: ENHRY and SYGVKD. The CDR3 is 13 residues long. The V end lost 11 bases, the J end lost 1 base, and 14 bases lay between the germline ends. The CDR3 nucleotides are TGTGCCGTAACGGGACACTCGAACACTGAAGCTTTCTTT. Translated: CAVTGHSNTEAFF.

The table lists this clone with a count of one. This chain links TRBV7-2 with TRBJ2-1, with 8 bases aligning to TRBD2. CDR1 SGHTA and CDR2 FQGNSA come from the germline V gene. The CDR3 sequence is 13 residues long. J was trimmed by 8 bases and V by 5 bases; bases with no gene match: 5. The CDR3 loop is CASSPRGGHEQFF. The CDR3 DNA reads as TGTGCCAGCAGCCCACGGGGGGGCCATGAGCAGTTCTTC.